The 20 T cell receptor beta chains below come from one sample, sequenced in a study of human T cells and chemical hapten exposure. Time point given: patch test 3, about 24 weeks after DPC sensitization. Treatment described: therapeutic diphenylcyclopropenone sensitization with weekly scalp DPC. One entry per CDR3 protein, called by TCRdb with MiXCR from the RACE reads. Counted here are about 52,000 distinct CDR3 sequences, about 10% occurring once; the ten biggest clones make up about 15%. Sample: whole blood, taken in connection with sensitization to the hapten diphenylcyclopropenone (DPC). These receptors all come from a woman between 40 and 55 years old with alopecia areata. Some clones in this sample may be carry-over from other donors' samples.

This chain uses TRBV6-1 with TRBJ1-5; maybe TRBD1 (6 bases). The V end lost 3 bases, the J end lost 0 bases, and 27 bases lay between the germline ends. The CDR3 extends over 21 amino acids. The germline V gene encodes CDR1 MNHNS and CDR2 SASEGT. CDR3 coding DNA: TGTGCCAGCAGTGATACTACGGGGGGCAGGAGGAGGGCTTATAGCAATCAGCCCCAGCATTTT. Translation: CASSDTTGGRRRAYSNQPQHF.

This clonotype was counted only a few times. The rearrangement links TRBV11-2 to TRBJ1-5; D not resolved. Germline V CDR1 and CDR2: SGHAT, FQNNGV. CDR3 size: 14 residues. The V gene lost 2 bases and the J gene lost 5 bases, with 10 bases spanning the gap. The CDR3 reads CASSLNREHQPQHF. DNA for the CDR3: TGTGCCAGCAGCTTAAACCGGGAGCATCAGCCCCAGCATTTT.

CDR3 loop: CSASNYREPSYEQYF. CDR3 bases: TGCAGTGCAAGCAACTACAGGGAACCTTCCTACGAGCAGTACTTC. This sequence joins TRBV20-1 and TRBJ2-7, with a possible D match to TRBD1 (6 bases). The length of the CDR3 is 15 residues. Trimming pared 6 bases from V and 1 base from J, leaving 19 bases between. Germline CDR1 and CDR2: DFQATT and SNEGSKA (reference sequence).

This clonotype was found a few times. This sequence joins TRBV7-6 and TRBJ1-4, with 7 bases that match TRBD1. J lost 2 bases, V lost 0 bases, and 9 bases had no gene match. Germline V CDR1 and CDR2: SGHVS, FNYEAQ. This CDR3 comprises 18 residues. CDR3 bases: TGTGCCAGCAGCTTAGCAGTGGCAGGGGGATCGACTAATGAAAAACTGTTTTTT. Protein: CASSLAVAGGSTNEKLFF.

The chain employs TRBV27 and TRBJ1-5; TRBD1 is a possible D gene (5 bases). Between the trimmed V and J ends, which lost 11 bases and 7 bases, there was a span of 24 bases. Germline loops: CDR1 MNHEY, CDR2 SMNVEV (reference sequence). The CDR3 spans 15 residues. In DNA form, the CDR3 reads TGTGCCCGTTTCTGGAGGGGCTCTAAGGGGCAGCCCCAGCATTTT. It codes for CARFWRGSKGQPQHF.

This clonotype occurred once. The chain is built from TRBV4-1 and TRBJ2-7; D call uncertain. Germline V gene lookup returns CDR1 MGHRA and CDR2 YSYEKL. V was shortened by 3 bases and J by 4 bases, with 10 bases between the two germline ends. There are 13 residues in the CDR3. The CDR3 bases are TGCGCCAGCAGCCATTTGGTCCGTTACGAGCAGTACTTC. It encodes CASSHLVRYEQYF.

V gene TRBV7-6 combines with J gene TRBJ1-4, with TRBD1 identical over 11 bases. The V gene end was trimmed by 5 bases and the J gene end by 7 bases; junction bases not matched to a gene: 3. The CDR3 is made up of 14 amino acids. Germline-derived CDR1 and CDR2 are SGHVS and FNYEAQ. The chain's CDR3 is CASSRGTGGEKLFF. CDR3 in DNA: TGTGCCAGCAGCCGCGGGACAGGGGGTGAAAAACTGTTTTTT.

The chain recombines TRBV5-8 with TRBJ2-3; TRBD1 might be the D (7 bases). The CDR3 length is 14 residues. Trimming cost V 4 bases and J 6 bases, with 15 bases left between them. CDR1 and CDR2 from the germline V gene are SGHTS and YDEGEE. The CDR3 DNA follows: TGTGCCAGCAGCGTAGGAGGGACAGTCGATACGCAGTATTTT. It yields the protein CASSVGGTVDTQYF. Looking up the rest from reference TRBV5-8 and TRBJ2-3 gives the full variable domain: EAGVTQSPTHLIKTRGQQATLRCSPISGHTSVYWYQQALGLGLQFLLWYDEGEERNRGNFPPRFSGRQFPNYSSELNVNALELEDSALYLCASSVGGTVDTQYFGPGTRLTVL.

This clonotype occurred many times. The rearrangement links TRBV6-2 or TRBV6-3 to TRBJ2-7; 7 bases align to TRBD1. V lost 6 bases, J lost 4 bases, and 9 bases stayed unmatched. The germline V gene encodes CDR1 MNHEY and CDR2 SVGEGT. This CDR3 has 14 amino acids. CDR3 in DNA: TGTGCCAGCAGCCGTGGGACAGAGCCTTACGAGCAGTACTTC. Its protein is CASSRGTEPYEQYF.

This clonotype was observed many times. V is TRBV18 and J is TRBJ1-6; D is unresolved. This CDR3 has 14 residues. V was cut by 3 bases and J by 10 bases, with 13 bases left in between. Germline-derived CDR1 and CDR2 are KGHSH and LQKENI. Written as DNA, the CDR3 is TGTGCCAGCTCACCGACCGATGAAGACTCACCCCTCCACTTT. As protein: CASSPTDEDSPLHF.

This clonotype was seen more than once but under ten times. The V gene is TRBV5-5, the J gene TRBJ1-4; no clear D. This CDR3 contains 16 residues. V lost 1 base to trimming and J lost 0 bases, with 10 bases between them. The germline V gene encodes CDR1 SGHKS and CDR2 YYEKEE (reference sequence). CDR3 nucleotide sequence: TGTGCCAGCAGCTTGTTGAGAACGTCAACTAATGAAAAACTGTTTTTT. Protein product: CASSLLRTSTNEKLFF.

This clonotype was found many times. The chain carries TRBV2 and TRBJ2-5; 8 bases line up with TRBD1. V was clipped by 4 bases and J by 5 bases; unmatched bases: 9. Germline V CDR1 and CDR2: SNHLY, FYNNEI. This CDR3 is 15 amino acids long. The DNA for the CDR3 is TGTGCCAGCAGTGGCGATACAGGGGGAATGGAGACCCAGTACTTC. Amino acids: CASSGDTGGMETQYF.

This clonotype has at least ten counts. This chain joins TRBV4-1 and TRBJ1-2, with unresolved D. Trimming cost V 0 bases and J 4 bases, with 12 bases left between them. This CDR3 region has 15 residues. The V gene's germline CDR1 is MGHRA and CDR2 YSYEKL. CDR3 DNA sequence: TGCGCCAGCAGCCAAGATCGGTCTGCGCCCTATGGCTACACCTTC. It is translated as CASSQDRSAPYGYTF.

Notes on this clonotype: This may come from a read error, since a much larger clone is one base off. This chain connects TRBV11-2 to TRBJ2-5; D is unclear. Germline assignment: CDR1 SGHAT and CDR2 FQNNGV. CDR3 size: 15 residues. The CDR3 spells CASSLDINPQETQHF. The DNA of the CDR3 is TGTGCCAGCAGCTTAGATATCAATCCCCAAGAGACCCAGCACTTC.

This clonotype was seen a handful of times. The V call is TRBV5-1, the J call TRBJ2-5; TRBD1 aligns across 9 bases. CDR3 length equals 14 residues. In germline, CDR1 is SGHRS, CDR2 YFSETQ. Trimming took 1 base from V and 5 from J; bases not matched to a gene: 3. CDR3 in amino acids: CASSLHRGRETQYF. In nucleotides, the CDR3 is TGCGCCAGCAGCTTGCACAGGGGGCGCGAGACCCAGTACTTC.

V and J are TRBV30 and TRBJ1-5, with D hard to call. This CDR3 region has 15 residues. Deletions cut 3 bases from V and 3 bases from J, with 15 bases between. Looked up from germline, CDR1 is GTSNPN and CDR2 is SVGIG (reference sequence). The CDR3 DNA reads TGTGCCTGGAGCCTGGACGGAGGCCCCAATCAGCCCCAGCATTTT. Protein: CAWSLDGGPNQPQHF.

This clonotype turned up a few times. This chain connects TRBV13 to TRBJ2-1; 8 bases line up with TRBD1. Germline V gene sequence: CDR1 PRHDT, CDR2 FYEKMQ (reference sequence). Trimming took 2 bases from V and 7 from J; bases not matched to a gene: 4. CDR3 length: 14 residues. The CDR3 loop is CASSLWTGRNEQFF. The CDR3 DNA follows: TGTGCCAGCAGCTTATGGACAGGGAGAAATGAGCAGTTCTTC. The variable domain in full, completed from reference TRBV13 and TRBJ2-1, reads AAGVIQSPRHLIKEKRETATLKCYPIPRHDTVYWYQQGPGQDPQFLISFYEKMQSDKGSIPDRFSAQQFSDYHSELNMSSLELGDSALYFCASSLWTGRNEQFFGPGTRLTVL.

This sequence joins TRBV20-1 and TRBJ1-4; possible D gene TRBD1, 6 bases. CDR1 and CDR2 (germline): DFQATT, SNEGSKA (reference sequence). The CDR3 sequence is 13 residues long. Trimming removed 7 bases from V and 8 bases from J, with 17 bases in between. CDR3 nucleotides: TGCAGTGGCACAGGGCCTTTCCGAGAAAAACTGTTTTTT. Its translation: CSGTGPFREKLFF.

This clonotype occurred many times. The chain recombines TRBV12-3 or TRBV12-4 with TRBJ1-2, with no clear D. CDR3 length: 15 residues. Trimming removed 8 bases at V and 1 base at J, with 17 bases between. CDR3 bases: TGTGCCAGCCGAGTCCCACACAGTAGTAACTATGGCTACACCTTC. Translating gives CASRVPHSSNYGYTF.

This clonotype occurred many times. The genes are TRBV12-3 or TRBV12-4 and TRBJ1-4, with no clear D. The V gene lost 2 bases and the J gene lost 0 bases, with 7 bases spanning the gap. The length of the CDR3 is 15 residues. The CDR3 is CASSLRTATNEKLFF. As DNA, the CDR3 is TGTGCCAGCAGTTTACGGACGGCAACTAATGAAAAACTGTTTTTT.